A single TCR beta chain is shown here with its context. TCRdb analysed the 5' RACE reads with MiXCR anew, one entry per CDR3 protein. The repertoire consists of 18,000 or so distinct CDR3 sequences, with about a quarter occurring once and the leading ten covering 30% to 35%. The data were obtained in a study of neurological immune-mediated disorders. This CDR3 contains 15 residues. Germline values: CDR1 SGHRS, CDR2 YFSETQ. V lost 0 bases, J lost 1 base, and 10 bases lay in between. Sample: PBMCs. The receptor was derived from a man aged 45-60 years with HTLV-1-associated myelopathy (HAM/TSP). The rearrangement links TRBV5-1 to TRBJ1-1, with D possibly TRBD1 on 5 matching bases. For the CDR3, the DNA is TGCGCCAGCAGCTTGGTTGGGACCGCGAACACTGAAGCTTTCTTT. It encodes CASSLVGTANTEAFF.